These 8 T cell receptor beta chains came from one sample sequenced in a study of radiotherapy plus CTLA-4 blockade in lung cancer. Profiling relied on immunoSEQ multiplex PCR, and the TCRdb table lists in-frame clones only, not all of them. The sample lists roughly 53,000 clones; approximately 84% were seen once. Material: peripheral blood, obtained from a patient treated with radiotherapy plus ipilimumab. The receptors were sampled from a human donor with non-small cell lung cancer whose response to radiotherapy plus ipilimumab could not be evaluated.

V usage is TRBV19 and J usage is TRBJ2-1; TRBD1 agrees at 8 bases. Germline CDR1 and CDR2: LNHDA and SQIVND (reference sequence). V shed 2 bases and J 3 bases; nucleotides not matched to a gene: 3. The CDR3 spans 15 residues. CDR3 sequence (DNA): TGTGCCAGTAGTATACATGACAGGGGCTACAATGAGCAGTTCTTC. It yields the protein CASSIHDRGYNEQFF.

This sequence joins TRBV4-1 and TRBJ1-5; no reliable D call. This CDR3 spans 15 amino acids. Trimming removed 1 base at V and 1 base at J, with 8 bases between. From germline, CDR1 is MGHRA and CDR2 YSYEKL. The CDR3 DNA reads TGCGCCAGCAGCCAAGTTGTCTTAAGCAATCAGCCCCAGCATTTT. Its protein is CASSQVVLSNQPQHF.

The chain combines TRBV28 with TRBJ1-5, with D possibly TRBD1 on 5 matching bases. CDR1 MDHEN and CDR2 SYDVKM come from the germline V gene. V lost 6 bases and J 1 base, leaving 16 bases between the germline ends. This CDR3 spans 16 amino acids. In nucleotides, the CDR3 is TGTGCCAGCAGCTGGTCATACCGGGGGAGCAATCAGCCCCAGCATTTT. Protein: CASSWSYRGSNQPQHF.

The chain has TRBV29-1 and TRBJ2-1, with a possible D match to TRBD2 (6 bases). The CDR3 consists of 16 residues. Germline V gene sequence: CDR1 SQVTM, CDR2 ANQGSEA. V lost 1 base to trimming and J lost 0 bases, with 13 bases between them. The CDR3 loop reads CSVEGLGLSSYNEQFF. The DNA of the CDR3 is TGCAGCGTTGAAGGATTGGGACTGAGCTCCTACAATGAGCAGTTCTTC.

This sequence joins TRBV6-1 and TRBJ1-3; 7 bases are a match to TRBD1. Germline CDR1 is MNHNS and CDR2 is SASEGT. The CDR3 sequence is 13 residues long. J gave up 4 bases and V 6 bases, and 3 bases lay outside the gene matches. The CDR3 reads CASRTTGGNTIYF. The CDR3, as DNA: TGTGCCAGCAGAACGACAGGGGGAAACACCATATATTTT.

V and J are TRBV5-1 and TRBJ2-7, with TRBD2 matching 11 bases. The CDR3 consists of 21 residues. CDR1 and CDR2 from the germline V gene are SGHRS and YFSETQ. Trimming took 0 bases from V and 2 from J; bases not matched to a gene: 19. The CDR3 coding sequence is TGCGCCAGCAGCTTGGAGGAGGGCGGCGGTGTAATTAGCGGGAGGGCCTACGAGCAGTACTTC. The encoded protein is CASSLEEGGGVISGRAYEQYF.

CDR3 nucleotide sequence: TGTGCCAGCAGCCCGAAGCCCCAGGGTAGATATAATTCACCCCTCCACTTT. Translating it yields CASSPKPQGRYNSPLHF. The chain recombines TRBV11-2 with TRBJ1-6, with D maybe TRBD1 (5 bases). Germline lookup yields CDR1 SGHAT and CDR2 FQNNGV. V lost 5 bases to trimming and J lost 4 bases, with 18 bases between them. The CDR3 runs to 17 residues.

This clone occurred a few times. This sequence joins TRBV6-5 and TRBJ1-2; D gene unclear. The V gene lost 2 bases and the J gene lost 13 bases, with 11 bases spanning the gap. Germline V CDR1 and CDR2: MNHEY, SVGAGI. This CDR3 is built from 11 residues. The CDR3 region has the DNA TGTGCCAGCAGTTACCCCGGGGAACTCACCTTC. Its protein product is CASSYPGELTF.